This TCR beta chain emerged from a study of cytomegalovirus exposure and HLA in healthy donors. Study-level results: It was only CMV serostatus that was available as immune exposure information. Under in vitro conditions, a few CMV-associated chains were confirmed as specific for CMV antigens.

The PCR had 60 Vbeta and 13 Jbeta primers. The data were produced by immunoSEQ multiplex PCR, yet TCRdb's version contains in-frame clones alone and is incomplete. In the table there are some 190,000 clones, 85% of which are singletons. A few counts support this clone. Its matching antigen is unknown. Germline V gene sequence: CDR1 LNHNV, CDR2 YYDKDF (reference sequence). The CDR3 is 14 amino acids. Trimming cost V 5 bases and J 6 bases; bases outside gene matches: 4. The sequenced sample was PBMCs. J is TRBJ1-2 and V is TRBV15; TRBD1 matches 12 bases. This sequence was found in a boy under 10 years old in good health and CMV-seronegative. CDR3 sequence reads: CATSGGQGAHGYTF. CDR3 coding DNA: TGTGCCACCAGCGGGGGACAGGGGGCACATGGCTACACCTTC.